What follows are 20 T cell receptor beta chains derived from one specimen sequenced in a study of shared clonotypes between healthy human individuals. TCRdb's table, derived via immunoSEQ multiplex PCR, lists solely in-frame clones and lacks some. The repertoire holds around 650,000 clones, with 90% to 97% as singletons. Naive CD8 populations comprised CD45RO-negative cells positively selected for CCR7, excluding terminally differentiated effector memory CD45RA+ cells. What was sequenced was naive CD8+ T cells sorted from blood. Source of these receptors: a woman in her 30s in good health.

The rearrangement uses TRBV30 and TRBJ2-5; 10 positions agree with TRBD2. The CDR3 consists of 16 residues. Per the germline V gene, CDR1 is GTSNPN and CDR2 is SVGIG (reference sequence). Trimming removed 2 bases from V and 2 bases from J; junction bases left unmatched: 8. CDR3 in amino acids: CAWSNPGTSEQETQYF. The DNA of the CDR3 is TGTGCCTGGAGTAACCCCGGGACTAGCGAGCAAGAGACCCAGTACTTC.

A single count supports this clone. V and J are TRBV28 and TRBJ2-1; D ambiguous. The CDR3 contains 13 residues. Germline V gives CDR1 MDHEN, CDR2 SYDVKM. Trimming cost V 6 bases and J 4 bases, with 10 bases left between them. The CDR3 nucleotides read TGTGCCAGCAGCCCATTCGATTACAATGAGCAGTTCTTC. This translates into CASSPFDYNEQFF.

This clone occurred once. The chain has TRBV9 and TRBJ1-2; D remains unclear. Germline V lookup: CDR1 SGDLS, CDR2 YYNGEE. Between the trimmed V and J ends, which lost 0 bases and 1 base, there was a span of 13 bases. The CDR3 runs to 16 residues. CDR3 sequence reads: CASSVDRFGVNYGYTF. CDR3 nucleotide sequence: TGTGCCAGCAGCGTAGACCGTTTCGGGGTTAACTATGGCTACACCTTC.

This chain links TRBV19 with TRBJ2-1; tentatively, D is TRBD1 (6 bases). V lost 2 bases, J lost 2 bases, and 10 bases lay in between. The CDR3 is 15 amino acids. Germline assignment: CDR1 LNHDA and CDR2 SQIVND (reference sequence). Here the CDR3 reads CASSIIQGTYNEQFF. CDR3 DNA sequence: TGTGCCAGTAGTATAATACAGGGAACCTACAATGAGCAGTTCTTC.

CDR3: CASSQGFEQYF. For the CDR3, the DNA is TGTGCCAGCAGTCAAGGGTTCGAGCAGTACTTC. The gene calls are TRBV27 and TRBJ2-7, with unresolved D. Trimming removed 5 bases from V and 6 bases from J, with 8 bases in between. CDR3 size: 11 residues. Germline V gene lookup returns CDR1 MNHEY and CDR2 SMNVEV (reference sequence).

This rearrangement joins TRBV4-1 to TRBJ1-1, with TRBD1 as a possible D gene (5 bases). V shed 4 bases and J shed 6 bases, with 18 bases lying between them. The germline gives CDR1 MGHRA, CDR2 YSYEKL. The CDR3 has 15 residues. The CDR3 is CASSLGDPGDPEAFF. CDR3 coding DNA: TGCGCCAGCAGCCTAGGGGACCCTGGGGATCCTGAAGCTTTCTTT.

The V and J genes are TRBV5-1 and TRBJ2-1, with D tentatively TRBD1 (5 bases). With 1 base removed from V and 5 bases from J, the gap between germline ends came to 13 bases. CDR3 length: 15 residues. Germline CDR1 reads SGHRS; CDR2 reads YFSETQ. The CDR3 bases are TGCGCCAGCAGCTTGCACCCCAAGGGGCACAATGAGCAGTTCTTC. It yields the protein CASSLHPKGHNEQFF.

V usage is TRBV6-5 and J usage is TRBJ2-7; no firm D call. V dropped 5 bases and J dropped 0 bases, with 11 bases sitting between them. The CDR3 has 14 residues. Germline V gene lookup returns CDR1 MNHEY and CDR2 SVGAGI. CDR3 nucleotide sequence: TGTGCCAGCAGTAAGGTGGATAGCTCCTACGAGCAGTACTTC. Residues: CASSKVDSSYEQYF.

The genes are TRBV5-4 and TRBJ2-7, with TRBD2 identical over 9 bases. The CDR3 is 15 residues long. V lost 0 bases and J lost 2; bases outside the gene matches: 3. Germline V gives CDR1 SGHNT, CDR2 YYREEE (reference sequence). The CDR3 here is CASSLGLAETYEQYF. The CDR3 nucleotides are TGTGCCAGCAGCTTGGGACTAGCGGAGACCTACGAGCAGTACTTC.

In its sample, this clone was seen once. This sequence joins TRBV28 and TRBJ2-1; 7 bases are shared with TRBD2. Germline trimming cut 8 bases from V and 4 bases from J; bases unmatched to any gene: 8. This CDR3 region has 14 residues. Germline loops: CDR1 MDHEN, CDR2 SYDVKM. Here the CDR3 DNA reads TGTGCCAGCTCGAGGAGCGGGGCGTACAATGAGCAGTTCTTC. It specifies CASSRSGAYNEQFF.

The V call is TRBV7-9, the J call TRBJ2-2, with D perhaps TRBD2 (6 bases). The CDR3 covers 15 residues. Trimming removed 4 bases at V and 2 bases at J, with 11 bases between. Looked up from germline, CDR1 is SEHNR and CDR2 is FQNEAQ (reference sequence). For the CDR3, the DNA is TGTGCCAGCAGCTATTGGAGGGGTAACACCGGGGAGCTGTTTTTT. Protein sequence: CASSYWRGNTGELFF.

The rearrangement uses TRBV2 and TRBJ1-2; the D is unclear. Trimming left V 6 bases short and J 3 bases short, with 5 bases between. Germline V gives CDR1 SNHLY, CDR2 FYNNEI. The CDR3 has 11 amino acids. CDR3 sequence: CASSHDYGYTF. As DNA, the CDR3 is TGTGCCAGCAGCCACGACTATGGCTACACCTTC.

There are a few counts of this clone. Different DNA sequences within this sample yield the same CDR3. The CDR3 coding sequence is TGTGCCAGCAGCGTAGGAGGCAGCACTGAAGCTTTCTTT. It translates to CASSVGGSTEAFF. The rearrangement joins TRBV9 to TRBJ1-1; D is ambiguous. From germline, CDR1 is SGDLS and CDR2 YYNGEE. The CDR3 loop spans 13 amino acids. Trimming took 0 bases from V and 4 from J, leaving 7 bases between them.

J is TRBJ1-1 and V is TRBV19, with D uncertain. This CDR3 region has 13 residues. V was shortened by 9 bases and J by 6 bases, with 17 bases between the two germline ends. Germline lookup yields CDR1 LNHDA and CDR2 SQIVND (reference sequence). The CDR3 is CASRPMQTPEAFF. The CDR3 DNA is TGTGCCAGCCGACCGATGCAAACCCCTGAAGCTTTCTTT. Variable domain in full (rest from reference TRBV19 and TRBJ1-1): DGGITQSPKYLFRKEGQNVTLSCEQNLNHDAMYWYRQDPGQGLRLIYYSQIVNDFQKGDIAEGYSVSREKKESFPLTVTSAQKNPTAFYLCASRPMQTPEAFFGQGTRLTVV.

The chain employs TRBV5-1 and TRBJ1-4, with a possible D match to TRBD1 (5 bases). Germline V CDR1 and CDR2: SGHRS, YFSETQ. CDR3 size: 15 residues. The V end was cut by 4 bases, the J end by 8 bases, with 18 bases between. CDR3 sequence (DNA): TGCGCCAGCAGCCCCGGGACTCTAGCCCGGGAAAAACTGTTTTTT. Translated, it gives CASSPGTLAREKLFF.

J is TRBJ2-5 and V is TRBV27; a possible D gene is TRBD1 (6 bases). Germline V lookup: CDR1 MNHEY, CDR2 SMNVEV (reference sequence). The CDR3 is 15 amino acids. Trimming shortened V by 2 bases and J by 3 bases, and 13 bases separated the two germline ends. CDR3: CASSLAPRGEETQYF. DNA of the CDR3: TGTGCCAGCAGTTTAGCCCCCAGGGGTGAAGAGACCCAGTACTTC.

V usage is TRBV20-1 and J usage is TRBJ2-1; the D is unclear. Germline CDR1 is DFQATT and CDR2 is SNEGSKA (reference sequence). V was shortened by 6 bases and J by 9 bases, with 12 bases between the two germline ends. The CDR3 runs to 11 residues. CDR3: CSAGGMGEQFF. For the CDR3, the DNA is TGCAGTGCCGGTGGAATGGGTGAGCAGTTCTTC.

This sequence joins TRBV6-5 and TRBJ2-6; weak D call: TRBD1 (6 bases). Trimming took 6 bases from V and 3 from J, leaving 12 bases between them. This CDR3 has 15 amino acids. Looked up from germline, CDR1 is MNHEY and CDR2 is SVGAGI. The CDR3, as DNA: TGTGCCAGCAGGGGGAGAGGGGGTGGGGCCAACGTCCTGACTTTC. Amino acids: CASRGRGGGANVLTF.

V gene TRBV21-1 combines with J gene TRBJ2-1; TRBD2 is the table's D call, not checked against the DNA. TRBV21-1 is designated a pseudogene. The CDR3 sequence is 15 residues long. CDR3 sequence reads: CASRNGTLSYNEQFF. The CDR3 DNA sequence: TGTGCCAGCCGCAACGGGACTCTCTCCTACAATGAGCAGTTCTTC.

With respect to this clone: The junction shows a germline mismatch at one end, possibly a read error. V gene TRBV19 combines with J gene TRBJ2-1, with D perhaps TRBD1 (6 bases). This CDR3 contains 12 residues. Germline V gives CDR1 LNHDA, CDR2 SQIVND (reference sequence). Written as DNA, the CDR3 is TGTGCCAGTAGTATCGGCCCACAGGGCATCCTCTTC. It yields the protein CASSIGPQGILF.